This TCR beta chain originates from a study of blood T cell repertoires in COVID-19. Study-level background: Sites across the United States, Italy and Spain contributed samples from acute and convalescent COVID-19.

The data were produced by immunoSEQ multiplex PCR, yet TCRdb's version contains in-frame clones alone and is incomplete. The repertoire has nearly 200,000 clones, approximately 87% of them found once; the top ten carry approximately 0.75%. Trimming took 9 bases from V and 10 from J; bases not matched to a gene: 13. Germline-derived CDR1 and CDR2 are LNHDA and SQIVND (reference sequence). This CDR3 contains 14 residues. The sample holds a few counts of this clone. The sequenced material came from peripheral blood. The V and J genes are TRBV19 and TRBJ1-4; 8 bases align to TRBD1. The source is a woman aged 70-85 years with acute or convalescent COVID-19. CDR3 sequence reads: CASRTGTGPGKLFF. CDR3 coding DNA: TGTGCCAGCAGAACCGGGACAGGTCCCGGAAAACTGTTTTTT.